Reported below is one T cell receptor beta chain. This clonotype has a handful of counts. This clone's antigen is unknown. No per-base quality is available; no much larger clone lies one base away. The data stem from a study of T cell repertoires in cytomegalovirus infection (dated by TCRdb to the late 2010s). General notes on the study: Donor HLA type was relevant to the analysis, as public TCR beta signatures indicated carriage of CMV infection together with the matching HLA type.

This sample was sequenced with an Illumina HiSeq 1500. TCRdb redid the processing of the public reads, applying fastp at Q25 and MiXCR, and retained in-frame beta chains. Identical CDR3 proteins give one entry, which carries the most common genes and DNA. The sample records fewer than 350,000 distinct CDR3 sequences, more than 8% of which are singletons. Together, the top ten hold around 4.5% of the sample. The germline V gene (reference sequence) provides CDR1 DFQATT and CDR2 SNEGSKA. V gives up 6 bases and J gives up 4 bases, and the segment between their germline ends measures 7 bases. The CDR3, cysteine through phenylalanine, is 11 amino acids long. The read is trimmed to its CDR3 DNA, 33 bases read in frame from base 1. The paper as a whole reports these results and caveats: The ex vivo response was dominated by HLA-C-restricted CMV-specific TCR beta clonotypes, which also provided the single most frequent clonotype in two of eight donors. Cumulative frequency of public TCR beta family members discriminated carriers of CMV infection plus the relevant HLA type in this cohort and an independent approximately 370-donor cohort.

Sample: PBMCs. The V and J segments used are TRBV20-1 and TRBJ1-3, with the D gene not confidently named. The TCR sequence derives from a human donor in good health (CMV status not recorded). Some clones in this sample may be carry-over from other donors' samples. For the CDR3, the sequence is CSASPGNTIYF. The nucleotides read TGCAGTGCCTCTCCCGGAAACACCATATATTTT.